This T cell receptor beta chain is drawn from a study of chronic HIV infection and antiretroviral therapy. TCRdb itself ran the 5' RACE reads through MiXCR, one entry per CDR3 protein. The sample has 40,000 to 50,000 distinct CDR3 sequences; about a fifth are singletons. V was shortened by 5 bases and J by 1 base, with 11 bases between the two germline ends. CDR3 length: 14 residues. The sample consisted of peripheral blood. The receptor's source is an adult who had HIV and had not received antiretroviral therapy, or was an uninfected healthy control (not recorded which). This sequence joins TRBV12-3 or TRBV12-4 and TRBJ1-1; D gene ambiguous. CDR3 loop: CASSPLDPNTEAFF. Here the CDR3 DNA reads TGTGCCAGCAGTCCCTTAGACCCGAACACTGAAGCTTTCTTT.